This passage covers 26 T cell receptor beta chains from one sample sequenced in a study of vaccination and CD4 T cells after COVID-19. Treatment described: approximately 11-day PBMC culture with coronavirus spike peptide pools or control peptides (ViraFEST assay). Sequence data for DNA of cultured CD4+ T cells were generated by the Oncomine TCR Beta short-read assay. TCRdb re-called the PCR reads with MiXCR, one entry per CDR3 protein. The sample records tens of thousands of distinct CDR3 sequences, about 48% being singletons. What these receptors recognize is not known. The sequenced sample was CD4+ T cells from blood, cultured in vitro. Receptors were obtained from a human donor who had recovered from COVID-19.

This chain uses TRBV4-1 with TRBJ1-3; tentatively, D is TRBD1 (5 bases). The CDR3 loop spans 16 amino acids. Germline CDR1 and CDR2: MGHRA and YSYEKL. V was clipped by 2 bases and J by 10 bases, with 21 bases between them. The CDR3, as DNA: TGCGCCAGCAGCCAACCCCAAGCAGGGAAGAAGGGGACCATATATTTT. This sequence encodes CASSQPQAGKKGTIYF.

This clonotype was seen a handful of times. This chain links TRBV10-3 with TRBJ1-2; TRBD1 aligns across 10 bases. In germline, CDR1 is ENHRY, CDR2 SYGVKD. The CDR3 contains 14 residues. The V segment lost 7 bases and the J segment 2 bases; nucleotides outside the gene matches: 4. The CDR3 region has the DNA TGTGCCATCAAGGGGGGACAGGGGAACTATGGCTACACCTTC. It codes for CAIKGGQGNYGYTF.

The chain uses TRBV10-3 and TRBJ1-5; D call uncertain. The length of the CDR3 is 14 residues. Per the germline V gene, CDR1 is ENHRY and CDR2 is SYGVKD. Trimming took 3 bases from V and 4 from J, leaving 10 bases between them. Here the CDR3 DNA reads TGTGCCATCAGTGAAGGGCCGGGTAATCAGCCCCAGCATTTT. Translated: CAISEGPGNQPQHF.

The chain combines TRBV9 with TRBJ1-2; D is unclear. The CDR3 length is 15 residues. CDR1 and CDR2 from the germline V gene are SGDLS and YYNGEE. Trimming removed 0 bases from V and 3 bases from J, with 12 bases in between. This chain's CDR3 is CASSVGSGSDYGYTF. The DNA of the CDR3 is TGTGCCAGCAGCGTAGGGTCTGGGAGCGACTATGGCTACACCTTC.

This clonotype was observed a single time. This rearrangement joins TRBV18 to TRBJ2-2; weak D call: TRBD2 (5 bases). The CDR3 sequence is 12 residues long. Trimming took 3 bases from V and 7 from J, leaving 6 bases between them. The germline gives CDR1 KGHSH, CDR2 LQKENI. CDR3 DNA sequence: TGTGCCAGCTCACCTCGGGGCGGGGAGCTGTTTTTT. It translates to CASSPRGGELFF.

The V call is TRBV29-1, the J call TRBJ1-2; no definite D call. From germline, CDR1 is SQVTM and CDR2 ANQGSEA. V was pared by 8 bases and J by 4 bases, with 17 bases between. The CDR3 extends over 13 amino acids. CDR3 sequence: CSSRTSPAYGYTF. As DNA, the CDR3 is TGCAGCTCGAGGACGTCCCCGGCCTATGGCTACACCTTC.

This clonotype was detected only a few times. The V and J genes are TRBV28 and TRBJ1-1; D not certain. The germline CDR1 and CDR2 sequences are MDHEN and SYDVKM. CDR3 length: 14 residues. Trimming removed 2 bases at V and 1 base at J, with 8 bases between. CDR3 nucleotide sequence: TGTGCCAGCAGTTTACGTCCCCAGAACACTGAAGCTTTCTTT. Its protein product is CASSLRPQNTEAFF.

In its sample, this clonotype was seen a few times. V is TRBV4-1 and J is TRBJ1-6, with TRBD1 matching over 8 bases. This CDR3 region has 17 residues. Germline CDR1 reads MGHRA; CDR2 reads YSYEKL. The J segment lost 7 bases and the V segment lost 1 base, leaving 9 bases of the junction unmatched. The CDR3 loop reads CASSQAPKQGGNSPLHF. The CDR3 coding sequence is TGCGCCAGCAGCCAAGCCCCCAAACAGGGGGGAAATTCACCCCTCCACTTT.

This rearrangement joins TRBV28 to TRBJ1-5, with D possibly TRBD1 on 6 matching bases. The V gene's germline CDR1 is MDHEN and CDR2 SYDVKM. There are 19 residues in the CDR3. V was trimmed by 0 bases and J by 0 bases, leaving 18 bases between them. CDR3 sequence: CASSLWDSPVEYSNQPQHF. The DNA for the CDR3 is TGTGCCAGCAGTTTATGGGACAGCCCGGTCGAATATAGCAATCAGCCCCAGCATTTT. Looking up the rest from reference TRBV28 and TRBJ1-5 gives the full variable domain: DVKVTQSSRYLVKRTGEKVFLECVQDMDHENMFWYRQDPGLGLRLIYFSYDVKMKEKGDIPEGYSVSREKKERFSLILESASTNQTSMYLCASSLWDSPVEYSNQPQHFGDGTRLSIL.

The chain is built from TRBV30 and TRBJ1-2; 9 nucleotides match TRBD1. CDR3 length: 14 residues. Trimming at V came to 8 bases and at J to 4 bases, leaving 11 bases not matched to a gene. Germline CDR1 GTSNPN, CDR2 SVGIG (reference sequence). The CDR3 is CALPLGTGPYGYTF. CDR3 nucleotides: TGTGCCCTACCTCTGGGGACAGGGCCCTATGGCTACACCTTC.

The chain couples TRBV6-1 to TRBJ2-5, with 10 bases that match TRBD1. V was pared by 8 bases and J by 5 bases, with 8 bases of the junction left unmatched. Looked up from germline, CDR1 is MNHNS and CDR2 is SASEGT. The CDR3 sequence is 14 residues long. The CDR3 sequence: CASLRQGAWETQYF. The CDR3 coding sequence is TGTGCCAGCCTTCGACAGGGGGCTTGGGAGACCCAGTACTTC.

This chain connects TRBV6-1 to TRBJ1-5, with D unclear. The CDR3 contains 16 residues. The germline CDR1 and CDR2 sequences are MNHNS and SASEGT. V was clipped by 4 bases and J by 0 bases, with 13 bases between them. The CDR3 is CASSVFKTVSNQPQHF. The CDR3 DNA sequence: TGTGCCAGCAGTGTCTTTAAGACTGTTAGCAATCAGCCCCAGCATTTT.

This chain uses TRBV7-9 with TRBJ1-2, with 10 bases aligning to TRBD1. The CDR3 covers 14 residues. V lost 5 bases to trimming and J lost 6 bases; unmatched junction nucleotides: 6. The V gene's germline CDR1 is SEHNR and CDR2 FQNEAQ (reference sequence). CDR3 sequence reads: CASSPTGGGHGYTF. CDR3 DNA: TGTGCCAGCAGCCCGACAGGGGGCGGCCATGGCTACACCTTC. Looking up the rest from reference TRBV7-9 and TRBJ1-2 gives the full variable domain: DTGVSQNPRHKITKRGQNVTFRCDPISEHNRLYWYRQTLGQGPEFLTYFQNEAQLEKSRLLSDRFSAERPKGSFSTLEIQRTEQGDSAMYLCASSPTGGGHGYTFGSGTRLTVV.

The chain joins TRBV2 to TRBJ1-6; the match to TRBD1 covers 9 bases. The V gene end was trimmed by 8 bases and the J gene end by 4 bases; junction bases not matched to a gene: 9. The CDR3 has 16 residues. Germline V gene lookup returns CDR1 SNHLY and CDR2 FYNNEI. Here the CDR3 reads CASRGTGNLYNSPLHF. The CDR3 DNA reads as TGTGCCAGCCGAGGGACAGGGAACCTATATAATTCACCCCTCCACTTT.

V gene TRBV11-3 combines with J gene TRBJ2-3, with unresolved D. The CDR3 totals 13 residues. The germline V gene has CDR1 SGHNT and CDR2 YENEEA. Trimming pared 3 bases from V and 1 base from J, leaving 5 bases between. The CDR3 loop reads CASSLTGTDTQYF. As DNA, the CDR3 is TGTGCCAGCAGCTTGACGGGCACAGATACGCAGTATTTT.

The chain joins TRBV20-1 to TRBJ2-5; D unresolved. The V end was cut by 1 base, the J end by 3 bases, with 12 bases between. CDR3 length: 14 residues. Germline V gene data show CDR1 as DFQATT and CDR2 as SNEGSKA (reference sequence). The CDR3 region is CSARVPPTEETQYF. The CDR3 DNA sequence: TGCAGTGCTAGAGTTCCGCCCACCGAAGAGACCCAGTACTTC.

In its sample, this clonotype was seen a few times. The chain recombines TRBV11-2 with TRBJ2-5, with D maybe TRBD1 (5 bases). Germline CDR1 is SGHAT and CDR2 is FQNNGV. This CDR3 has 13 amino acids. The V gene lost 1 base and the J gene lost 4 bases, with 7 bases spanning the gap. The CDR3: CASSLGRAETQYF. The CDR3 DNA sequence: TGTGCCAGCAGCTTAGGCAGGGCAGAGACCCAGTACTTC.

This chain uses TRBV7-8 with TRBJ2-1; 8 nucleotides align to TRBD2. From germline, CDR1 is SGHVS and CDR2 FQNEAQ. This CDR3 comprises 15 residues. The V segment lost 5 bases and the J segment 5 bases; nucleotides outside the gene matches: 8. CDR3 nucleotides: TGTGCCAGCAGCCCTATAGCGGGGATGAACAATGAGCAGTTCTTC. It encodes CASSPIAGMNNEQFF.

This chain's CDR3 is CSASNWLAGESQETQYF. CDR3 coding DNA: TGCAGTGCTAGTAATTGGCTAGCGGGAGAAAGCCAAGAGACCCAGTACTTC. The chain couples TRBV20-1 to TRBJ2-5; 10 bases map to TRBD2. The CDR3 length is 17 residues. J was trimmed by 1 base and V by 3 bases; bases with no gene match: 11. Germline assignment: CDR1 DFQATT and CDR2 SNEGSKA (reference sequence).

This clonotype was detected a few times. This chain connects TRBV9 to TRBJ1-4; 7 bases line up with TRBD1. CDR3 length: 11 residues. Germline CDR1 and CDR2: SGDLS and YYNGEE. J was trimmed by 10 bases and V by 3 bases; bases with no gene match: 0. CDR3 bases: TGTGCCAGCAGCGACAGGGGAAAACTGTTTTTT. Translation gives CASSDRGKLFF.

In this sample, this clonotype turned up a few times. The chain links TRBV24-1 to TRBJ2-3, with D tentatively TRBD1 or TRBD2 (5 bases each). Trimming pared 9 bases from V and 6 bases from J, leaving 21 bases between. This CDR3 is built from 15 residues. Germline V gene data show CDR1 as KGHDR and CDR2 as SFDVKD. The CDR3 nucleotides are TGTGCCACCGGGGGTCGTTCCTTCCCGGAGGATACGCAGTATTTT. Protein product: CATGGRSFPEDTQYF.

This clonotype was seen a few times. The rearrangement uses TRBV6-2 or TRBV6-3 and TRBJ1-5; D is perhaps TRBD1 (5 bases). The CDR3 covers 19 residues. V dropped 0 bases and J dropped 0 bases, with 18 bases sitting between them. Germline V lookup: CDR1 MNHEY, CDR2 SVGEGT. The DNA of the CDR3 is TGTGCCAGCAGTTACTCGACGGGGGACGGGGTTTATAGCAATCAGCCCCAGCATTTT. This translates into CASSYSTGDGVYSNQPQHF.

The V call is TRBV7-8, the J call TRBJ1-5; 8 positions agree with TRBD1. This CDR3 has 13 residues. The junction had 3 bases not matched to a gene; V was cut back by 5 bases and J by 6 bases. The germline gives CDR1 SGHVS, CDR2 FQNEAQ. The CDR3 loop reads CASSQDRVQPQHF. The CDR3 nucleotides read TGTGCCAGCAGCCAGGACAGGGTTCAGCCCCAGCATTTT.

This chain uses TRBV19 with TRBJ1-5, with D perhaps TRBD1 (6 bases). Trimming stripped 5 bases from V and 4 bases from J, with 9 bases between. The CDR3 extends over 13 amino acids. Germline V gene sequence: CDR1 LNHDA, CDR2 SQIVND (reference sequence). The CDR3 loop is CASSDTGNQPQHF. The DNA of the CDR3 is TGTGCCAGTAGTGATACAGGGAATCAGCCCCAGCATTTT.

This clonotype was detected only a few times. J is TRBJ2-5 and V is TRBV21-1; the DNA was not used to check the table's D call, TRBD2. TRBV21-1 constitutes a pseudogene. The CDR3 length is 16 residues. This chain's CDR3 is CASNAPFTSGGETQYF. In nucleotides, the CDR3 is TGTGCCAGCAACGCCCCGTTCACTAGCGGGGGTGAGACCCAGTACTTC.

This clonotype appeared a single time. CDR3 in amino acids: CSARDGETQEKLFF. The DNA for the CDR3 is TGCAGTGCTAGAGATGGTGAGACTCAGGAAAAACTGTTTTTT. The chain recombines TRBV20-1 with TRBJ1-4; D remains ambiguous. CDR1 DFQATT and CDR2 SNEGSKA come from the germline V gene (reference sequence). There are 14 residues in the CDR3. Trimming pared 0 bases from V and 8 bases from J, leaving 13 bases between.